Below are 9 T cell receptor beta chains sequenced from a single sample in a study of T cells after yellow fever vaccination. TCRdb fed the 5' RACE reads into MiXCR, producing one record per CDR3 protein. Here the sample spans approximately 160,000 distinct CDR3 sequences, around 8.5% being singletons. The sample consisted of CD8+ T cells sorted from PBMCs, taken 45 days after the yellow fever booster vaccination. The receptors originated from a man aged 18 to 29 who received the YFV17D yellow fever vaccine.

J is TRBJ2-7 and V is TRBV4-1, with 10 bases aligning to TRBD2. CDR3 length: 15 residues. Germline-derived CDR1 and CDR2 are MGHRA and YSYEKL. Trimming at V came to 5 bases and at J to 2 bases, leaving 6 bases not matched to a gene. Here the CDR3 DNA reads TGCGCCAGCAGCGCCCAAAGCGGGGGGGCCTACGAGCAGTACTTC. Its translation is CASSAQSGGAYEQYF.

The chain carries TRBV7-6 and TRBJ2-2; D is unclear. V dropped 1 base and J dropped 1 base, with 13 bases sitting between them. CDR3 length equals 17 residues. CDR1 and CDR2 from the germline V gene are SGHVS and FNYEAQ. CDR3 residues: CASSLGGLTQNTGELFF. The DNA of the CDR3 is TGTGCCAGCAGCTTAGGTGGGCTCACGCAGAACACCGGGGAGCTGTTTTTT. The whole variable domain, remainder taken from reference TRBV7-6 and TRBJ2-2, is GAGVSQSPRYKVTKRGQDVALRCDPISGHVSLYWYRQALGQGPEFLTYFNYEAQQDKSGLPNDRFSAERPEGSISTLTIQRTEQRDSAMYRCASSLGGLTQNTGELFFGEGSRLTVL.

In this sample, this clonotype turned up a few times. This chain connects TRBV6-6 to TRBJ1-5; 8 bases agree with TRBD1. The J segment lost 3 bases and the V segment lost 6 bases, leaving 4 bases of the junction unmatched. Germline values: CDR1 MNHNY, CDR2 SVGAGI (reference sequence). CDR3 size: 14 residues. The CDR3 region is CASRDRAYNQPQHF. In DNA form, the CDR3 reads TGTGCCAGCAGGGACAGGGCTTACAATCAGCCCCAGCATTTT.

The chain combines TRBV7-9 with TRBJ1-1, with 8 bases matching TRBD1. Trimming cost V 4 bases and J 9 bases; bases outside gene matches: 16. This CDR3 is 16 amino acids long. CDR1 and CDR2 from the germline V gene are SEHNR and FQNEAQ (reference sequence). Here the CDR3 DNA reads TGTGCCAGCAGCTCTTACACCGGGACAGGTGGATTGAAAGCTTTCTTT. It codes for CASSSYTGTGGLKAFF.

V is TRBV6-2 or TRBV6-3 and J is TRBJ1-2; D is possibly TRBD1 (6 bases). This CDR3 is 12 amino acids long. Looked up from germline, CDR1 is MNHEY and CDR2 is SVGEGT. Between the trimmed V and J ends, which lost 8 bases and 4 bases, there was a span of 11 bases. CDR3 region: CASLEDSYGYTF. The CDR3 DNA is TGTGCCAGCCTAGAGGACAGCTATGGCTACACCTTC.

The CDR3 DNA sequence: TGTGCCACCAGTGATTTTGCGGGCCTGGGACTCGAGACCCAGTACTTC. Its translation is CATSDFAGLGLETQYF. J is TRBJ2-5 and V is TRBV24-1; D may be TRBD2 (6 bases). The CDR3 has 16 amino acids. The germline V and J ends were trimmed by 1 base and 5 bases, with 16 bases remaining between them. CDR1 is KGHDR, CDR2 SFDVKD, per germline.

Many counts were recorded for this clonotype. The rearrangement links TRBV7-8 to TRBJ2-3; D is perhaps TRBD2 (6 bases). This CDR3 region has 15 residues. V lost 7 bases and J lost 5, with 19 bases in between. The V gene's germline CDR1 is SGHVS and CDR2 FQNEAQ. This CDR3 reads CASTLEAGRGDTQYF. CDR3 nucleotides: TGTGCCAGCACCCTAGAGGCGGGGCGGGGAGATACGCAGTATTTT.

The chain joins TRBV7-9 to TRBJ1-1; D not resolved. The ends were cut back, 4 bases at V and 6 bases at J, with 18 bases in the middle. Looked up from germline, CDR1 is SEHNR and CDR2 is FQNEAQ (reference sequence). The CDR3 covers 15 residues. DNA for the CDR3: TGTGCCAGCAGCTACCATGAAGTGGAGGGCGCTGAAGCTTTCTTT. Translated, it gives CASSYHEVEGAEAFF. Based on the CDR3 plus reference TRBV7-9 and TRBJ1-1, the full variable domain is DTGVSQNPRHKITKRGQNVTFRCDPISEHNRLYWYRQTLGQGPEFLTYFQNEAQLEKSRLLSDRFSAERPKGSFSTLEIQRTEQGDSAMYLCASSYHEVEGAEAFFGQGTRLTVV.

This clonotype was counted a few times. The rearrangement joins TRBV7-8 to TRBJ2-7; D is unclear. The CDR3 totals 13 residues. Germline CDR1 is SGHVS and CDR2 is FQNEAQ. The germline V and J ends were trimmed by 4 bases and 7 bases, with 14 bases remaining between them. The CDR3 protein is CASSSTLTAEQYV. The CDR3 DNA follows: TGTGCCAGCAGCTCAACCTTGACGGCAGAGCAGTACGTC.